These 28 T cell receptor beta chains came from one sample sequenced in a study of shared clonotypes between healthy human individuals. The data were produced by immunoSEQ multiplex PCR, yet TCRdb's version contains in-frame clones alone and is incomplete. The data show roughly 1,000,000 clones, approximately 80% seen once. Input material: memory CD4+ T cells from PBMCs. Subset in this sample: CD45RA-negative fraction. The receptors derive from a young man in good health. Some clones in this sample may be carry-over from other donors' samples.

Written as DNA, the CDR3 is TGTGCCAGCAGATCGACCGGGACAGAATCCTATGGCTACACCTTC. Translation: CASRSTGTESYGYTF. The V gene is TRBV5-4, the J gene TRBJ1-2; 7 bases align to TRBD1. J was trimmed by 4 bases and V by 5 bases; bases with no gene match: 11. CDR1 SGHNT and CDR2 YYREEE come from the germline V gene (reference sequence). The CDR3 sequence is 15 residues long.

This clone was counted ten times or more. The genes are TRBV11-2 and TRBJ2-5; D call uncertain. In germline, CDR1 is SGHAT, CDR2 FQNNGV. The V end lost 8 bases, the J end lost 5 bases, and 12 bases lay between the germline ends. The CDR3 totals 12 residues. CDR3 in amino acids: CASSWDRETQYF. Here the CDR3 DNA reads TGTGCCAGCTCGTGGGATCGGGAGACCCAGTACTTC.

In this sample, this clone turned up once. The chain carries TRBV27 and TRBJ2-1; 10 nucleotides agree with TRBD1. V gave up 5 bases and J gave up 10 bases; unmatched junction bases: 11. CDR3 length equals 15 residues. The germline V gene has CDR1 MNHEY and CDR2 SMNVEV (reference sequence). This CDR3 reads CASSKGTGDVEEQFF. DNA of the CDR3: TGTGCCAGCAGTAAAGGGACAGGGGACGTGGAGGAGCAGTTCTTC.

The rearrangement uses TRBV5-6 and TRBJ1-6; D is ambiguous. V shed 0 bases and J shed 9 bases, with 7 bases lying between them. The CDR3 runs to 13 residues. Germline CDR1 reads SGHDT; CDR2 reads YYEEEE. In DNA, the CDR3 is TGTGCCAGCAGCTTGGTGGGGAGTTCACCCCTCCACTTT. This codes for CASSLVGSSPLHF.

The gene calls are TRBV2 and TRBJ2-3; 7 nucleotides match TRBD2. The CDR3 has 15 amino acids. Germline V gene data show CDR1 as SNHLY and CDR2 as FYNNEI. Trimming took 5 bases from V and 5 from J; bases not matched to a gene: 10. CDR3 in amino acids: CASSSSGRKRDTQYF. The CDR3 nucleotides are TGTGCCAGCAGTTCTAGCGGACGGAAACGAGATACGCAGTATTTT.

This clone occurred once. The chain has TRBV2 and TRBJ2-1, with D unclear. Germline V gene lookup returns CDR1 SNHLY and CDR2 FYNNEI. This CDR3 spans 16 amino acids. V dropped 7 bases and J dropped 1 base, with 17 bases sitting between them. CDR3 loop: CASTGRTTESYNEQFF. The CDR3 DNA sequence: TGTGCCAGCACTGGCCGCACGACGGAGTCCTACAATGAGCAGTTCTTC.

The rearrangement uses TRBV6-5 and TRBJ2-5, with D hard to call. The V gene's germline CDR1 is MNHEY and CDR2 SVGAGI. V was pared by 2 bases and J by 5 bases, with 9 bases between. The CDR3 spans 13 residues. CDR3 residues: CASSYLRFETQYF. CDR3 DNA sequence: TGTGCCAGCAGTTACCTGCGATTTGAGACCCAGTACTTC.

This clone was seen a handful of times. The CDR3 reads CASSSQGASGEQYF. Written as DNA, the CDR3 is TGTGCCAGCAGTTCCCAGGGGGCCTCAGGCGAGCAGTACTTC. This chain connects TRBV7-9 to TRBJ2-7, with 8 bases fitting TRBD1. This CDR3 contains 14 residues. In germline, CDR1 is SEHNR, CDR2 FQNEAQ (reference sequence). V was clipped by 6 bases and J by 6 bases; unmatched bases: 10.

The chain uses TRBV5-1 and TRBJ1-1; 7 nucleotides agree with TRBD1. The CDR3 is 14 residues long. The junction had 4 bases not matched to a gene; V was cut back by 2 bases and J by 3 bases. The V gene's germline CDR1 is SGHRS and CDR2 YFSETQ. The CDR3 DNA follows: TGCGCCAGCAGCTTTAGTCAGGGGGACACTGAAGCTTTCTTT. Its protein is CASSFSQGDTEAFF.

This sequence joins TRBV5-4 and TRBJ1-5; D gene unclear. The V end was cut by 0 bases, the J end by 11 bases, with 12 bases between. The V gene's germline CDR1 is SGHNT and CDR2 YYREEE (reference sequence). CDR3 length: 13 residues. Written as DNA, the CDR3 is TGTGCCAGCAGCTTGGATAAGGGCACGGCCCAGCATTTT. As protein: CASSLDKGTAQHF.

The V gene is TRBV7-2, the J gene TRBJ2-1; 11 bases are shared with TRBD2. This CDR3 contains 15 residues. After removal of 7 bases from V and 4 bases from J, the junction contained 6 bases not matched to a gene. The germline CDR1 and CDR2 sequences are SGHTA and FQGNSA. This chain's CDR3 is CASTSGLAAYNEQFF. CDR3 coding DNA: TGTGCCAGCACCTCGGGACTAGCGGCATACAATGAGCAGTTCTTC.

About this clone itself: This clone may be a read error of a much larger clone one base away. The chain links TRBV27 to TRBJ2-5, with D tentatively TRBD2 (6 bases). CDR1 is MNHEY and CDR2 is SMNVEV in the germline V gene (reference sequence). The CDR3 contains 15 residues. The ends were cut back, 2 bases at V and 5 bases at J, with 15 bases in the middle. This chain's CDR3 is CASSLRRRERETQYF. The DNA for the CDR3 is TGTGCCAGCAGTTTACGGCGACGGGAGAGGGAGACCCAGTACTTC.

This clone was counted only a few times. The chain uses TRBV2 and TRBJ2-7, with D hard to call. Trimming cost V 3 bases and J 3 bases, with 3 bases left between them. From germline, CDR1 is SNHLY and CDR2 FYNNEI. This CDR3 region has 11 residues. CDR3 loop: CASSDRYEQYF. CDR3 sequence (DNA): TGTGCCAGCAGTGACCGCTACGAGCAGTACTTC.

This clone has only one observation. This chain connects TRBV2 to TRBJ1-2; 8 nucleotides match TRBD1. The CDR3 runs to 13 residues. V was clipped by 3 bases and J by 7 bases; unmatched bases: 4. Germline V CDR1 and CDR2: SNHLY, FYNNEI. The chain's CDR3 is CASSDRGLSGYTF. The CDR3 DNA is TGTGCCAGCAGTGACAGGGGGCTCTCTGGCTACACCTTC.

The sample holds a few counts of this clone. A read error is the likely source, as a far larger clone sits one nucleotide away. This CDR3 is also generated by other DNA sequences in the sample. CDR3 sequence: CASSGTGVGLTGELFF. CDR3 DNA: TGTGCCAGCTCTGGGACAGGGGTCGGTCTCACCGGGGAGCTGTTTTTT. The chain has TRBV2 and TRBJ2-2; the match to TRBD1 covers 10 bases. The CDR3 is made up of 16 amino acids. V shed 8 bases and J 4 bases; nucleotides not matched to a gene: 10. Germline values: CDR1 SNHLY, CDR2 FYNNEI.

The chain has TRBV7-3 and TRBJ2-1; 16 nucleotides align to TRBD2. J lost 9 bases, V lost 1 base, and 3 bases had no gene match. Germline V gene sequence: CDR1 SGHTA, CDR2 FQGTGA. This CDR3 has 16 amino acids. The CDR3 nucleotides are TGTGCCAGCAGCTTAATGGGGACTAGCGGGAGGGCTGAGCAGTTCTTC. Encoded protein: CASSLMGTSGRAEQFF.

The chain employs TRBV7-3 and TRBJ1-2, with TRBD1 matching 10 bases. The germline CDR1 and CDR2 sequences are SGHTA and FQGTGA. This CDR3 is built from 16 residues. V trimming: 6 bases; J trimming: 1 base; junction bases outside the gene matches: 8. This CDR3 reads CASSLGGTGVNYGYTF. In nucleotides, the CDR3 is TGTGCCAGCAGTTTAGGAGGGACAGGGGTTAACTATGGCTACACCTTC. The full variable domain, in which reference TRBV7-3 and TRBJ1-2 provide the parts outside the CDR3, is GAGVSQTPSNKVTEKGKYVELRCDPISGHTALYWYRQSLGQGPEFLIYFQGTGAADDSGLPNDRFFAVRPEGSVSTLKIQRTERGDSAVYLCASSLGGTGVNYGYTFGSGTRLTVV.

This clone came up a few times. CDR3 sequence reads: CATSRAPRQSYNEQFF. As DNA, the CDR3 is TGTGCCACCAGCAGAGCTCCGAGACAATCCTACAATGAGCAGTTCTTC. V is TRBV15 and J is TRBJ2-1; D call uncertain. Germline values: CDR1 LNHNV, CDR2 YYDKDF (reference sequence). This CDR3 spans 16 amino acids. The germline V and J ends were trimmed by 1 base and 1 base, with 11 bases remaining between them.

This clone was seen a few times. The CDR3 nucleotides are TGCAGCGGTCACAGGGGGCGGAACACTGAAGCTTTCTTT. Translation gives CSGHRGRNTEAFF. This chain uses TRBV29-1 with TRBJ1-1, with 9 bases fitting TRBD1. Germline V gene data show CDR1 as SQVTM and CDR2 as ANQGSEA. The CDR3 loop spans 13 amino acids. Losses at the gene ends were 7 bases for V and 1 base for J; bases not matched to a gene: 4.

On this clone: One end of the junction does not line up with germline, which may come from a read error. V and J are TRBV5-1 and TRBJ2-7, with D tentatively TRBD1 or TRBD2 (5 bases each). This CDR3 is 14 amino acids long. Germline lookup yields CDR1 SGHRS and CDR2 YFSETQ. The CDR3 here is CASSLRGGTYEQHF. CDR3 DNA sequence: TGCGCCAGCAGCCTCCGGGGCGGCACCTACGAGCAGCACTTC. The entire variable domain, with the rest obtained from reference TRBV5-1 and TRBJ2-7, is as follows: KAGVTQTPRYLIKTRGQQVTLSCSPISGHRSVSWYQQTPGQGLQFLFEYFSETQRNKGNFPGRFSGRQFSNSRSEMNVSTLELGDSALYLCASSLRGGTYEQHFGPGTRLTVT.

The V and J genes are TRBV5-1 and TRBJ1-1; TRBD1 aligns across 7 bases. With V trimmed by 3 bases and J by 1 base, 6 bases remained unmatched. Germline V gives CDR1 SGHRS, CDR2 YFSETQ. The CDR3 runs 15 residues. CDR3 DNA: TGCGCCAGCAGCTGGACAGGCGAGGGGAACACTGAAGCTTTCTTT. Protein product: CASSWTGEGNTEAFF.

The J gene is TRBJ1-2, the V gene TRBV29-1, with a tentative D call TRBD1 (5 bases). The CDR3 extends over 13 amino acids. Germline V gene sequence: CDR1 SQVTM, CDR2 ANQGSEA. The V gene lost 4 bases and the J gene lost 1 base, with 10 bases spanning the gap. CDR3 loop: CSVARGINYGYTF. Here the CDR3 DNA reads TGCAGCGTTGCGAGGGGAATTAACTATGGCTACACCTTC.

V gene TRBV9 combines with J gene TRBJ1-3; D might be TRBD1 (5 bases). The CDR3 is made up of 17 amino acids. Germline values: CDR1 SGDLS, CDR2 YYNGEE. Trimming removed 0 bases from V and 3 bases from J, with 16 bases in between. CDR3 in amino acids: CASSVATWGKGGNTIYF. In nucleotides, the CDR3 is TGTGCCAGCAGCGTAGCTACCTGGGGGAAAGGTGGAAACACCATATATTTT.

V is TRBV25-1 and J is TRBJ1-5, with TRBD1 matching over 7 bases. This CDR3 region has 13 residues. J was trimmed by 1 base and V by 8 bases; bases with no gene match: 2. CDR1 and CDR2 from the germline V gene are MGHDK and SYGVNS. As DNA, the CDR3 is TGTGCCAGCCAACAGGGGAGCAATCAGCCCCAGCATTTT. Translating gives CASQQGSNQPQHF.

The chain is built from TRBV27 and TRBJ2-7, with D perhaps TRBD2 (5 bases). Trimming took off 6 bases at V and 3 bases at J, with 18 bases between the two ends. The CDR3 runs to 15 residues. Germline V gene lookup returns CDR1 MNHEY and CDR2 SMNVEV (reference sequence). CDR3 nucleotide sequence: TGTGCCAGCAGGAAAGAGGGAACCGGACTCTACGAGCAGTACTTC. Its translation: CASRKEGTGLYEQYF.

The count of this clone is one. The J gene is TRBJ1-3, the V gene TRBV19; the match to TRBD1 covers 8 bases. The CDR3 consists of 13 residues. The trim removed 5 bases at V and 5 bases at J, leaving 2 bases unmatched. The germline CDR1 and CDR2 sequences are LNHDA and SQIVND (reference sequence). DNA for the CDR3: TGTGCCAGTAGTGGGGACAGGCGAAACACCATATATTTT. This encodes CASSGDRRNTIYF.

Only one count was recorded for this clone. V usage is TRBV30 and J usage is TRBJ1-1; 8 bases map to TRBD1. This CDR3 is built from 13 residues. Trimming at V came to 5 bases and at J to 5 bases, leaving 7 bases not matched to a gene. Germline V CDR1 and CDR2: GTSNPN, SVGIG (reference sequence). The CDR3 bases are TGTGCCTGGGACAGGGGCGGATCGACTGAAGCTTTCTTT. Residues: CAWDRGGSTEAFF.

The J gene is TRBJ1-3, the V gene TRBV30, with no clear D. With 2 bases removed from V and 2 bases from J, the gap between germline ends came to 7 bases. The CDR3 contains 13 residues. From germline, CDR1 is GTSNPN and CDR2 SVGIG (reference sequence). The CDR3 DNA follows: TGTGCCTGGAGTTTTGAAACTGGAAACACCATATATTTT. It specifies CAWSFETGNTIYF.